One and the same sample provided the 11 T cell receptor beta chains below, sequenced in a study of memory CD4+ T cells and cytomegalovirus serostatus. The sort gate was single viable CD3+CD4+CD8-CD45RO+ cells for memory CD4+ T cells. The assay was immunoSEQ multiplex PCR, and TCRdb's table has in-frame clones only and misses some. The sample shows roughly 56,000 clones, around 80% of them seen only once. Input material: memory CD4+ T cells from blood. The receptors originated from an adult in good health and CMV-seronegative.

V usage is TRBV11-2 and J usage is TRBJ2-2; D is undetermined. CDR3 length equals 18 residues. The ends were cut back, 0 bases at V and 3 bases at J, with 17 bases in the middle. The germline CDR1 and CDR2 sequences are SGHAT and FQNNGV. This chain's CDR3 is CASSLDTFSRNYTGELFF. The CDR3 region has the DNA TGTGCCAGCAGCTTAGACACGTTTAGCCGGAATTACACCGGGGAGCTGTTTTTT.

V gene TRBV6-1 combines with J gene TRBJ1-1; no clear D. Trimming left V 7 bases short and J 3 bases short, with 9 bases between. CDR1 MNHNS and CDR2 SASEGT come from the germline V gene. This CDR3 comprises 12 residues. The CDR3 DNA is TGTGCCAGCATATGGGAATACACTGAAGCTTTCTTT. Translated, it gives CASIWEYTEAFF.

This chain connects TRBV10-3 to TRBJ1-1; 9 bases match TRBD1. The germline gives CDR1 ENHRY, CDR2 SYGVKD. The CDR3 covers 14 residues. J was trimmed by 0 bases and V by 7 bases; bases with no gene match: 3. CDR3 amino acids: CAITDRGLNTEAFF. The CDR3 coding sequence is TGTGCCATCACTGACAGGGGGTTGAACACTGAAGCTTTCTTT.

This clone was observed once. The chain uses TRBV30 and TRBJ2-3; TRBD2 is a possible D gene (6 bases). The length of the CDR3 is 14 residues. Trimming pared 4 bases from V and 3 bases from J, leaving 14 bases between. Looked up from germline, CDR1 is GTSNPN and CDR2 is SVGIG (reference sequence). The CDR3 region is CAWTGPGVTDTQYF. The DNA for the CDR3 is TGTGCCTGGACCGGCCCGGGGGTGACAGATACGCAGTATTTT.

The chain is built from TRBV5-1 and TRBJ2-7; 8 bases are shared with TRBD1. Germline values: CDR1 SGHRS, CDR2 YFSETQ. This CDR3 contains 14 residues. Trimming took 0 bases from V and 5 from J; bases not matched to a gene: 4. CDR3 amino acids: CASSLGQGYNEQYF. CDR3 sequence (DNA): TGCGCCAGCAGCTTGGGACAGGGGTATAACGAGCAGTACTTC.

In this sample, this clone turned up once. The V and J genes are TRBV2 and TRBJ1-5; D may be TRBD1 (5 bases). Germline V gives CDR1 SNHLY, CDR2 FYNNEI. The CDR3 totals 15 residues. Trimming pared 3 bases from V and 5 bases from J, leaving 14 bases between. For the CDR3, the DNA is TGTGCCAGCAGTGAGGCCGGGGGTCCCTATCAGCCCCAGCATTTT. Translated: CASSEAGGPYQPQHF.

This sequence joins TRBV28 and TRBJ2-6, with D unclear. The CDR3 runs 15 residues. Germline lookup yields CDR1 MDHEN and CDR2 SYDVKM. V lost 8 bases, J lost 0 bases, and 11 bases lay in between. This chain's CDR3 is CASRSPSSGANVLTF. CDR3 nucleotide sequence: TGTGCCAGCCGCTCTCCCTCCTCTGGGGCCAACGTCCTGACTTTC. Drawing the rest from reference TRBV28 and TRBJ2-6, the complete variable domain is DVKVTQSSRYLVKRTGEKVFLECVQDMDHENMFWYRQDPGLGLRLIYFSYDVKMKEKGDIPEGYSVSREKKERFSLILESASTNQTSMYLCASRSPSSGANVLTFGAGSRLTVL.

The J gene is TRBJ2-5, the V gene TRBV9, with 9 bases lining up with TRBD2. From germline, CDR1 is SGDLS and CDR2 YYNGEE. Trimming removed 1 base from V and 3 bases from J; junction bases left unmatched: 4. This CDR3 is 15 amino acids long. This chain's CDR3 is CASSVSGLAKETQYF. CDR3 in DNA: TGTGCCAGCAGCGTATCCGGACTAGCGAAAGAGACCCAGTACTTC.

V and J are TRBV15 and TRBJ1-4; D not resolved. The V gene lost 4 bases and the J gene lost 0 bases, with 12 bases spanning the gap. Germline V gene data show CDR1 as LNHNV and CDR2 as YYDKDF (reference sequence). This CDR3 comprises 16 residues. The CDR3: CATSNGRHTTNEKLFF. CDR3 in DNA: TGTGCCACCAGCAACGGACGGCACACAACTAATGAAAAACTGTTTTTT.

V is TRBV28 and J is TRBJ2-3, with a possible D match to TRBD1 (6 bases). The V gene lost 4 bases and the J gene lost 2 bases, with 19 bases spanning the gap. The CDR3 has 17 residues. Germline V gene sequence: CDR1 MDHEN, CDR2 SYDVKM. The CDR3 DNA is TGTGCCAGCAGTTCGCCAAGGTGGACAGCCGCCACAGATACGCAGTATTTT. It encodes CASSSPRWTAATDTQYF.

This clone appeared a few times. The chain combines TRBV16 with TRBJ1-1; D is ambiguous. V was trimmed by 3 bases and J by 0 bases, leaving 5 bases between them. There are 13 residues in the CDR3. The germline gives CDR1 KGHSY, CDR2 FQNENV. The CDR3 DNA reads as TGTGCCAGCAGCCACAGGATGAACACTGAAGCTTTCTTT. This translates into CASSHRMNTEAFF.